This T cell receptor (beta chain) emerged from a study of blood T cell repertoires in COVID-19. Study information: Samples taken during acute and convalescent COVID-19 were collected in the United States, Italy and Spain. The analysed material was cDNA or gDNA that came from T cells, B-cell-depleted T cells, or PBMCs.

In the authors' workflow: From reference gene primer amplification, estimates of nucleated cell counts were derived. Assay used: immunoSEQ multiplex PCR; TCRdb lists only in-frame clones, some missing. That table is the source of V, J and clone size, and D and trimming were worked out from the DNA. Of roughly 90,000 clones in the sample, roughly 90% were seen once. Trimming took off 0 bases at V and 4 bases at J, with 13 bases between the two ends. CDR1 and CDR2 (germline): KGHSH, LQKENI. The length of the CDR3 is 16 residues. This chain connects TRBV18 to TRBJ1-3; D remains ambiguous. Sequencing input: peripheral blood. The sequence derives from a man aged 45-65 years with acute or convalescent COVID-19. In DNA form, the CDR3 reads TGTGCCAGCTCACCACCCTCGGGTCGTAGGGGAAACACCATATATTTT. It encodes CASSPPSGRRGNTIYF. Using reference TRBV18 and TRBJ1-3 for the parts outside the CDR3, the full variable domain is NAGVMQNPRHLVRRRGQEARLRCSPMKGHSHVYWYRQLPEEGLKFMVYLQKENIIDESGMPKERFSAEFPKEGPSILRIQQVVRGDSAAYFCASSPPSGRRGNTIYFGEGSWLTVV.